Below, one T cell receptor beta chain is given with its context. Profiling relied on immunoSEQ multiplex PCR, and the TCRdb table lists in-frame clones only, not all of them. The data contain 150,000 to 200,000 clones, 82% of them singletons. The data stem from a study of blood T cell repertoires in COVID-19. The CDR3 loop spans 14 amino acids. The V and J ends lost 7 bases and 8 bases respectively, with 18 bases between them. Germline assignment: CDR1 LNHDA and CDR2 SQIVND (reference sequence). The chain joins TRBV19 to TRBJ1-3; D unresolved. The specimen was peripheral blood. The sequence came from a woman in her sixties or seventies with acute or convalescent COVID-19. The CDR3 loop is CASIPTYEGDTIYF. In DNA, the CDR3 is TGTGCCAGTATCCCCACATATGAGGGCGACACCATATATTTT.